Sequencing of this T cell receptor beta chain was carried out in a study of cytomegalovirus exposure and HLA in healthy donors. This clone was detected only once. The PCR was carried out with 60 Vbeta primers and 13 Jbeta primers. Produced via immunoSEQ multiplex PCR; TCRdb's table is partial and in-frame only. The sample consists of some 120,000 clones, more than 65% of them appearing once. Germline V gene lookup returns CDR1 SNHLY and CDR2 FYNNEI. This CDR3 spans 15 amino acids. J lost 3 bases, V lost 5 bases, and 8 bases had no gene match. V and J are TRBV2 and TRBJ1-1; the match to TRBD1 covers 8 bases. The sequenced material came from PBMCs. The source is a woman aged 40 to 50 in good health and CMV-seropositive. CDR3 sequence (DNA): TGTGCCAGCAGTCCAGGGGGCGAGCGGGACACTGAAGCTTTCTTT. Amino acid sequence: CASSPGGERDTEAFF.